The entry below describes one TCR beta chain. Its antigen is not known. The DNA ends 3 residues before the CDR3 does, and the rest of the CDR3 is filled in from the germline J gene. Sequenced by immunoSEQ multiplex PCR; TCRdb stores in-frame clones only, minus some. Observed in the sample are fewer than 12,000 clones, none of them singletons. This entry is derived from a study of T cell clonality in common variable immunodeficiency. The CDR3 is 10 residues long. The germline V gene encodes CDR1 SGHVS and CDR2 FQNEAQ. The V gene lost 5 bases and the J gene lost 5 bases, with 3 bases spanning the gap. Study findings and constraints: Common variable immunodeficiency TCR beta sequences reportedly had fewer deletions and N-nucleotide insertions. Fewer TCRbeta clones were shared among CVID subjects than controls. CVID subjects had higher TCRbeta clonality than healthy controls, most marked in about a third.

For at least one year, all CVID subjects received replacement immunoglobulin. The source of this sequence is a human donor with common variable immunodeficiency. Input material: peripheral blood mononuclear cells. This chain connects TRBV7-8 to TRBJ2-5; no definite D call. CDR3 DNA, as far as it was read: TGTGCCAGCAGCCTCGAGACC. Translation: CASSLET. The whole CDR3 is CASSLETQYF.